One and the same sample provided the 18 T cell receptor beta chains below, sequenced in a study of T cells after yellow fever vaccination. TCRdb processed the 5' RACE reads anew with MiXCR; each CDR3 protein has one entry. The data hold about 340,000 distinct CDR3 sequences, with 8.7% observed a single time. This specimen consisted of PBMCs, obtained on the day of the first yellow fever vaccination. These receptors came from a man between 18 and 29 years old who received the YFV17D yellow fever vaccine.

V and J are TRBV5-4 and TRBJ1-6; the D is unclear. This CDR3 has 14 residues. The ends were cut back, 4 bases at V and 13 bases at J, with 18 bases in the middle. Germline values: CDR1 SGHNT, CDR2 YYREEE (reference sequence). The DNA of the CDR3 is TGTGCCAGCAGCCAGGTGGGCGGGCGGTCCCCCCTCCACTTT. Its protein product is CASSQVGGRSPLHF.

The V gene is TRBV21-1, the J gene TRBJ2-1; TRBD2 is taken as the D call from the table, unchecked against the DNA. TRBV21-1 is listed as a pseudogene. CDR3 length: 14 residues. The CDR3 DNA follows: TGTGCCAGCAAACGGGGGGGCCCGGGGAATGAGCAGTTCTTC. It specifies CASKRGGPGNEQFF.

CDR3 loop: CASSWNPNPGGLETQYF. The CDR3 coding sequence is TGTGCCAGCAGTTGGAATCCGAATCCGGGGGGTCTAGAGACCCAGTACTTC. The rearrangement joins TRBV7-2 to TRBJ2-5, with TRBD2 matching over 7 bases. Germline CDR1 reads SGHTA; CDR2 reads FQGNSA. The CDR3 consists of 17 residues. The V and J ends lost 6 bases and 4 bases, in that order; junction bases with no gene match: 17.

The V call is TRBV15, the J call TRBJ2-1, with D possibly matching TRBD2 (6 bases). Per germline, CDR1 LNHNV and CDR2 YYDKDF (reference sequence). The CDR3 covers 14 residues. Trimming removed 8 bases at V and 0 bases at J, with 11 bases between. The CDR3 DNA reads TGTGCCACCCTAACTAGCCTCTCCTACAATGAGCAGTTCTTC. Encoded protein: CATLTSLSYNEQFF.

In its sample, this clonotype was seen a few times. J is TRBJ2-3 and V is TRBV5-1; weak D call: TRBD2 (5 bases). Trimming stripped 0 bases from V and 2 bases from J, with 13 bases between. Germline V CDR1 and CDR2: SGHRS, YFSETQ. The CDR3 consists of 16 residues. CDR3: CASSLAPGFVTDTQYF. CDR3 nucleotides: TGCGCCAGCAGCTTGGCCCCGGGGTTTGTCACAGATACGCAGTATTTT.

The chain recombines TRBV6-1 with TRBJ2-1; 10 bases agree with TRBD2. The trim removed 6 bases at V and 4 bases at J, leaving 6 bases unmatched. The CDR3 loop spans 15 amino acids. Germline V lookup: CDR1 MNHNS, CDR2 SASEGT. CDR3 residues: CASRRLAGAYNEQFF. The CDR3 DNA sequence: TGTGCCAGCAGGCGTCTAGCGGGGGCGTACAATGAGCAGTTCTTC.

This clonotype came up many times. This chain links TRBV30 with TRBJ2-5; D unclear. This CDR3 comprises 16 residues. V lost 4 bases to trimming and J lost 3 bases, with 21 bases between them. Germline CDR1 reads GTSNPN; CDR2 reads SVGIG (reference sequence). The CDR3 nucleotides are TGTGCCTGGAATACACCCACCCGGACCGGCAAAGAGACCCAGTACTTC. Amino acid sequence: CAWNTPTRTGKETQYF. Complete variable domain (other parts from reference TRBV30 and TRBJ2-5): SQTIHQWPATLVQPVGSPLSLECTVEGTSNPNLYWYRQAAGRGLQLLFYSVGIGQISSEVPQNLSASRPQDRQFILSSKKLLLSDSGFYLCAWNTPTRTGKETQYFGPGTRLLVL.

This clonotype turned up a few times. The rearrangement joins TRBV5-5 to TRBJ1-2, with 8 bases aligning to TRBD1. The CDR3 consists of 14 residues. J was trimmed by 4 bases and V by 2 bases; bases with no gene match: 4. Germline-derived CDR1 and CDR2 are SGHKS and YYEKEE (reference sequence). CDR3 amino acids: CASSFDRGSYGYTF. The CDR3, as DNA: TGTGCCAGCAGCTTTGACAGGGGATCCTATGGCTACACCTTC. Combining the CDR3 with reference TRBV5-5 and TRBJ1-2 gives the whole variable domain DAGVTQSPTHLIKTRGQQVTLRCSPISGHKSVSWYQQVLGQGPQFIFQYYEKEERGRGNFPDRFSARQFPNYSSELNVNALLLGDSALYLCASSFDRGSYGYTFGSGTRLTVV.

The chain carries TRBV4-3 and TRBJ2-2, with TRBD2 identical over 11 bases. The length of the CDR3 is 20 residues. Per the germline V gene, CDR1 is LGHNA and CDR2 is YSLEER. V was pared by 2 bases and J by 2 bases, with 13 bases of the junction left unmatched. CDR3 nucleotides: TGCGCCAGCAGCCAATTGTTAAGCCTAGCGGGGGGTCGAAACACCGGGGAGCTGTTTTTT. Protein: CASSQLLSLAGGRNTGELFF.

At least ten counts were recorded for this clonotype. The chain is built from TRBV10-3 and TRBJ2-2; TRBD2 agrees at 7 bases. From germline, CDR1 is ENHRY and CDR2 SYGVKD. The V segment lost 10 bases and the J segment 4 bases; nucleotides outside the gene matches: 9. The CDR3 extends over 14 amino acids. DNA for the CDR3: TGTGCCACGGGAGGTAGCCCGAGCACCGGGGAGCTGTTTTTT. Protein: CATGGSPSTGELFF.

This clonotype has ten or more counts. The gene calls are TRBV4-3 and TRBJ2-2; D might be TRBD1 (6 bases). Per the germline V gene, CDR1 is LGHNA and CDR2 is YSLEER. This CDR3 spans 17 amino acids. Between the trimmed V and J ends, which lost 1 base and 8 bases, there was a span of 20 bases. CDR3 sequence (DNA): TGCGCCAGCAGCCAAGGAATACCAGGGGAATCGTGGGGGGAGCTGTTTTTT. Amino acid sequence: CASSQGIPGESWGELFF.

The chain joins TRBV5-1 to TRBJ2-7, with TRBD2 matching 9 bases. Germline V gene data show CDR1 as SGHRS and CDR2 as YFSETQ. The CDR3 is 15 residues long. The trim removed 4 bases at V and 3 bases at J, leaving 8 bases unmatched. CDR3 loop: CASSAGLATFYEQYF. The CDR3, as DNA: TGCGCCAGCAGCGCCGGACTAGCGACCTTCTACGAGCAGTACTTC.

CDR3 nucleotide sequence: TGTGCCAGCAGCTTGGCGCAGGGAAGAAACGGTGAAAAACTGTTTTTT. Translated: CASSLAQGRNGEKLFF. This chain joins TRBV5-4 and TRBJ1-4, with D perhaps TRBD1 (5 bases). V lost 0 bases and J lost 7, with 16 bases in between. CDR3 length equals 16 residues. Germline CDR1 is SGHNT and CDR2 is YYREEE (reference sequence).

This clonotype was counted ten times or more. This chain joins TRBV5-1 and TRBJ1-1; D call uncertain. CDR1 is SGHRS and CDR2 is YFSETQ in the germline V gene. The V gene lost 7 bases and the J gene lost 1 base, with 11 bases spanning the gap. CDR3 length: 13 residues. The CDR3 region is CASSPGWNTEAFF. CDR3 coding DNA: TGCGCCAGCTCGCCTGGGTGGAACACTGAAGCTTTCTTT.

This clonotype occurred many times. V and J are TRBV20-1 and TRBJ2-5; D perhaps matches TRBD1 (5 bases). The CDR3 has 13 residues. Germline V gives CDR1 DFQATT, CDR2 SNEGSKA (reference sequence). V was shortened by 8 bases and J by 2 bases, with 15 bases between the two germline ends. CDR3 loop: CSPRHAGQETQYF. The CDR3 region has the DNA TGCAGTCCCAGGCACGCAGGGCAAGAGACCCAGTACTTC.

In its sample, this clonotype was seen a few times. Here the CDR3 reads CASSLGVRMRQYV. CDR3 in DNA: TGTGCCAGCAGCTTAGGTGTACGTATGCGGCAGTACGTC. The chain is built from TRBV7-2 and TRBJ2-7; no firm D call. Germline V gene sequence: CDR1 SGHTA, CDR2 FQGNSA. CDR3 size: 13 residues. V lost 1 base, J lost 9 bases, and 13 bases lay in between.

CDR3 sequence (DNA): TGTGCCAGCAGCGTAGAAGGACAGGGCGGCGGGGAGCTGTTTTTT. Protein product: CASSVEGQGGGELFF. The chain combines TRBV9 with TRBJ2-2; 8 bases are shared with TRBD1. Germline CDR1 is SGDLS and CDR2 is YYNGEE. Germline trimming cut 0 bases from V and 7 bases from J; bases unmatched to any gene: 5. The CDR3 extends over 15 amino acids.

The genes are TRBV5-4 and TRBJ2-1; D ambiguous. From germline, CDR1 is SGHNT and CDR2 YYREEE (reference sequence). V dropped 1 base and J dropped 0 bases, with 8 bases sitting between them. There are 15 residues in the CDR3. This CDR3 reads CASSLWASSYNEQFF. In nucleotides, the CDR3 is TGTGCCAGCAGCTTGTGGGCGAGCTCCTACAATGAGCAGTTCTTC.